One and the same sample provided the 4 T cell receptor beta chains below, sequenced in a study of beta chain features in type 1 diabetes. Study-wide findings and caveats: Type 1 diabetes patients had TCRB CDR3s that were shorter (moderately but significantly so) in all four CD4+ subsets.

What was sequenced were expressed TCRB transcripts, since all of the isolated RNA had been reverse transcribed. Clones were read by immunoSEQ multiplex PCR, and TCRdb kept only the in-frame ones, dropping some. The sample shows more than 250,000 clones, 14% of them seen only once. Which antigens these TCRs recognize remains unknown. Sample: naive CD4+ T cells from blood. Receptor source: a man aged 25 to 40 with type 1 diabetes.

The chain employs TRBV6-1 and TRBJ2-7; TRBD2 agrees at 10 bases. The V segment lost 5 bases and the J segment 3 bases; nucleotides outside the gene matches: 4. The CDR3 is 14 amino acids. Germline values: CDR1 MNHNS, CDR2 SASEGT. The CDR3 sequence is CASSPSGSVYEQYF. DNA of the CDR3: TGTGCCAGCAGTCCTAGCGGGAGTGTCTACGAGCAGTACTTC.

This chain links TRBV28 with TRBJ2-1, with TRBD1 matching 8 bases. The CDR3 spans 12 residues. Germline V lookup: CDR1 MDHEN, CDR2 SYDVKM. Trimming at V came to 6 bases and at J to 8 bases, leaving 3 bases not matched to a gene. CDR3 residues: CASSTTGDEQFF. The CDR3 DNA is TGTGCCAGCAGCACGACAGGGGATGAGCAGTTCTTC.

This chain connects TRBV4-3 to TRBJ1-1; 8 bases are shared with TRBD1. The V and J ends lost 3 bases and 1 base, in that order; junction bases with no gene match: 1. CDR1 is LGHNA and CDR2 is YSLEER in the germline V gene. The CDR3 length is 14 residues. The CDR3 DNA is TGCGCCAGCAGCCAGCAGGGGGCGAACACTGAAGCTTTCTTT. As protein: CASSQQGANTEAFF.

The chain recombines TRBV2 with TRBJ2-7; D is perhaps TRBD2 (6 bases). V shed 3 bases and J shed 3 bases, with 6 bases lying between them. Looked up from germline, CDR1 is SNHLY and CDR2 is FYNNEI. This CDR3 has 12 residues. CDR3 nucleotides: TGTGCCAGCAGTGAGGAGGGCTACGAGCAGTACTTC. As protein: CASSEEGYEQYF. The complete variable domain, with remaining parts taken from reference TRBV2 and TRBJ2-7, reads EPEVTQTPSHQVTQMGQEVILRCVPISNHLYFYWYRQILGQKVEFLVSFYNNEISEKSEIFDDQFSVERPDGSNFTLKIRSTKLEDSAMYFCASSEEGYEQYFGPGTRLTVT.